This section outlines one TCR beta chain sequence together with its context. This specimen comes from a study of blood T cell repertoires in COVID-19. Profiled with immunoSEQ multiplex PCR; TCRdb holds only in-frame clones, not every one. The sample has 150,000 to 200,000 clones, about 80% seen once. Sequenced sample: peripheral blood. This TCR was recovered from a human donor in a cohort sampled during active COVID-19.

The chain's CDR3 is CASSQSPSPARGTEAFF. The CDR3 DNA reads as TGTGCCAGCAGCCAATCCCCATCGCCAGCGCGCGGGACTGAAGCTTTCTTT. V is TRBV4-2 and J is TRBJ1-1; D ambiguous. The V gene's germline CDR1 is LGHNA and CDR2 YNFKEQ. Trimming removed 2 bases from V and 5 bases from J, with 21 bases in between. The CDR3 extends over 17 amino acids.